A single sample is the source of the 18 T cell receptor beta chains below, sequenced in a study of memory CD4+ T cells and cytomegalovirus serostatus (dated by TCRdb to between 2018 and 2021). A FACSAria II was used to sort memory CD4+ T cells, defined as single viable CD3+CD4+CD8-CD45RO+ cells. The method was the immunoSEQ multiplex PCR assay. TCRdb stores this immuneACCESS table with in-frame sequences only. Part of the clones is absent; in the studies checked, under half of the shortfall reflects unresolved V genes, and no reason is known for the rest. The sample records some 39,000 clones, about 76% of which are singletons. Jointly, the top ten make up approximately 0.73% of the sample. The specimen sequenced was memory CD4+ T cells from blood. These receptors were obtained from an adult in good health and CMV-seronegative.

The chain links TRBV5-1 to TRBJ1-3, with a tentative D call TRBD1 (6 bases). Trimming cost V 3 bases and J 8 bases, with 15 bases left between them. The CDR3 spans 14 residues. Germline V gives CDR1 SGHRS, CDR2 YFSETQ. CDR3 coding DNA: TGCGCCAGCAGCTCGGAGGGGGTGGGAGACACCATATATTTT. It yields the protein CASSSEGVGDTIYF.

The V call is TRBV2, the J call TRBJ2-5; D gene ambiguous. CDR3 length: 11 residues. Germline loops: CDR1 SNHLY, CDR2 FYNNEI. V lost 6 bases and J lost 5, with 7 bases in between. The CDR3 spells CASRGWETQYF. The CDR3 region has the DNA TGTGCCAGCAGGGGTTGGGAGACCCAGTACTTC.

The chain joins TRBV12-5 to TRBJ1-5; D not certain. V shed 4 bases and J shed 11 bases, with 9 bases lying between them. This CDR3 has 11 amino acids. Per the germline V gene, CDR1 is LGHNT and CDR2 is FRNRAP. The CDR3 loop is CASGSGRSQHF. The CDR3 DNA sequence: TGTGCTAGTGGTTCGGGCCGGTCCCAGCATTTT.

In DNA form, the CDR3 reads TGTGCCAGCTCGTACCGGTCGGGACAGGGTAACTACTACTCTGGAAACACCATATATTTT. Its translation is CASSYRSGQGNYYSGNTIYF. The gene calls are TRBV6-8 and TRBJ1-3, with 9 positions matching TRBD1. From germline, CDR1 is MNHGY and CDR2 SAAAGT. Trimming removed 8 bases from V and 0 bases from J; junction bases left unmatched: 20. The CDR3 has 20 amino acids.

The chain joins TRBV5-1 to TRBJ2-5; 7 nucleotides align to TRBD1. The CDR3 spans 14 residues. V lost 4 bases and J lost 5; bases outside the gene matches: 8. CDR1 is SGHRS and CDR2 is YFSETQ in the germline V gene. The CDR3 reads CASSPRQGGETQYF. In nucleotides, the CDR3 is TGCGCCAGCAGCCCCCGACAGGGCGGCGAGACCCAGTACTTC. Full variable domain (remainder filled in from reference TRBV5-1 and TRBJ2-5): KAGVTQTPRYLIKTRGQQVTLSCSPISGHRSVSWYQQTPGQGLQFLFEYFSETQRNKGNFPGRFSGRQFSNSRSEMNVSTLELGDSALYLCASSPRQGGETQYFGPGTRLLVL.

The chain uses TRBV7-9 and TRBJ1-1, with a weak D call TRBD1 (6 bases). The CDR3 consists of 13 residues. Germline V gene data show CDR1 as SEHNR and CDR2 as FQNEAQ (reference sequence). Trimming took 4 bases from V and 3 from J, leaving 9 bases between them. Here the CDR3 DNA reads TGTGCCAGCAGCTGGGAGGGGGACACTGAAGCTTTCTTT. It specifies CASSWEGDTEAFF.

The chain's CDR3 is CASSSGTGLSYEQYF. The CDR3 DNA sequence: TGTGCCAGCAGCTCCGGGACAGGGCTCTCCTACGAGCAGTACTTC. V gene TRBV7-8 combines with J gene TRBJ2-7; TRBD1 matches at 9 bases. The V and J ends lost 4 bases and 0 bases, in that order; junction bases with no gene match: 4. The CDR3 has 15 residues. Germline loops: CDR1 SGHVS, CDR2 FQNEAQ.

The CDR3 spells CASGSARVSNTDTQYF. The CDR3 nucleotides are TGTGCTAGTGGTTCGGCCCGGGTTTCTAACACAGATACGCAGTATTTT. V is TRBV12-5 and J is TRBJ2-3; D unclear. Trimming left V 4 bases short and J 2 bases short, with 16 bases between. The CDR3 has 16 residues. Germline CDR1 reads LGHNT; CDR2 reads FRNRAP.

The chain employs TRBV5-6 and TRBJ1-1, with D perhaps matching TRBD1 (5 bases). Trimming pared 1 base from V and 4 bases from J, leaving 11 bases between. Germline CDR1 is SGHDT and CDR2 is YYEEEE. This CDR3 comprises 14 residues. The CDR3 is CASSLWGGGTEAFF. The CDR3 region has the DNA TGTGCCAGCAGCTTGTGGGGCGGGGGCACTGAAGCTTTCTTT.

This clone has a single count. The chain couples TRBV4-2 to TRBJ1-1; D gene ambiguous. This CDR3 comprises 15 residues. The germline V gene encodes CDR1 LGHNA and CDR2 YNFKEQ. V shed 0 bases and J shed 0 bases, with 8 bases lying between them. CDR3 DNA: TGTGCCAGCAGCCAAGAAGCCACCCTGAACACTGAAGCTTTCTTT. Translating it yields CASSQEATLNTEAFF.

The chain couples TRBV18 to TRBJ2-2; 8 bases map to TRBD2. The J segment lost 6 bases and the V segment lost 6 bases, leaving 12 bases of the junction unmatched. CDR1 and CDR2 from the germline V gene are KGHSH and LQKENI. The CDR3 extends over 16 amino acids. This CDR3 is CASSSPVLAVSGELFF. Here the CDR3 DNA reads TGTGCCAGCTCGTCACCAGTACTAGCGGTGTCCGGGGAGCTGTTTTTT.

The V gene is TRBV27, the J gene TRBJ2-5; D is ambiguous. CDR1 is MNHEY, CDR2 SMNVEV, per germline (reference sequence). The V gene lost 0 bases and the J gene lost 5 bases, with 7 bases spanning the gap. This CDR3 is 13 amino acids long. This CDR3 is CASSLSIWETQYF. The DNA of the CDR3 is TGTGCCAGCAGTTTATCGATATGGGAGACCCAGTACTTC.

The gene calls are TRBV21-1 and TRBJ1-2. TRBV21-1 represents a pseudogene. The CDR3 is made up of 18 amino acids. The CDR3 is CASTGREPPQALSYGYTF. In DNA form, the CDR3 reads TGTGCCAGCACCGGCCGGGAGCCCCCTCAGGCCCTTAGCTATGGCTACACCTTC.

This chain links TRBV29-1 with TRBJ2-2; possible D gene TRBD1, 6 bases. The CDR3 sequence is 14 residues long. Germline loops: CDR1 SQVTM, CDR2 ANQGSEA. Trimming removed 6 bases from V and 1 base from J, with 12 bases in between. The CDR3: CSVEHRVNTGELFF. The DNA of the CDR3 is TGCAGCGTCGAGCACAGGGTGAACACCGGGGAGCTGTTTTTT.

This sequence joins TRBV7-2 and TRBJ2-2; no definite D call. V was clipped by 2 bases and J by 7 bases, with 2 bases between them. CDR3 size: 11 residues. Germline values: CDR1 SGHTA, CDR2 FQGNSA. Written as DNA, the CDR3 is TGTGCCAGCAGCTTAAGCGGGGAGCTGTTTTTT. Its protein is CASSLSGELFF.

This clone turned up a few times. J is TRBJ1-5 and V is TRBV30; 7 positions match TRBD1. The CDR3 is made up of 14 amino acids. Germline CDR1 and CDR2: GTSNPN and SVGIG (reference sequence). Germline trimming cut 1 base from V and 4 bases from J; bases unmatched to any gene: 4. CDR3 sequence (DNA): TGTGCCTGGAGTGAGGGGGCATTAAATCAGCCCCAGCATTTT. Amino acid sequence: CAWSEGALNQPQHF.

The chain is built from TRBV2 and TRBJ2-2; possibly TRBD1 for D (5 bases). Germline CDR1 reads SNHLY; CDR2 reads FYNNEI. The V end was cut by 2 bases, the J end by 1 base, with 11 bases between. This CDR3 is 16 amino acids long. The CDR3 loop reads CASSESRTLNTGELFF. In DNA form, the CDR3 reads TGTGCCAGCAGTGAATCGAGGACACTGAACACCGGGGAGCTGTTTTTT.

The V call is TRBV27, the J call TRBJ1-2; maybe TRBD1 (6 bases). Trimming took off 2 bases at V and 5 bases at J, with 18 bases between the two ends. This CDR3 contains 16 residues. CDR1 and CDR2 (germline): MNHEY, SMNVEV (reference sequence). CDR3 protein: CASSLKGTRGQYGYTF. In DNA, the CDR3 is TGTGCCAGCAGTTTAAAGGGGACCAGGGGCCAATATGGCTACACCTTC.